The 18 T cell receptor beta chains below all came from one sample that was sequenced in a study of shared clonotypes between healthy human individuals. Profiled with immunoSEQ multiplex PCR; TCRdb holds only in-frame clones, not every one. Of about 1,500,000 clones in the sample, around 95% were seen once. Sequenced sample: naive CD4+ T cells sorted from blood. The subset denotes: CD45RA+ positively selected. The receptor set was obtained from a man aged 25-40 years in good health.

This sequence joins TRBV11-3 and TRBJ2-3; 8 bases map to TRBD1. Trimming took 9 bases from V and 2 from J; bases not matched to a gene: 7. CDR1 and CDR2 from the germline V gene are SGHNT and YENEEA. The CDR3 consists of 14 residues. The CDR3 DNA reads TGTGCCAGTTCTTGGGACAGGTACACAGATACGCAGTATTTT. It codes for CASSWDRYTDTQYF.

The chain uses TRBV27 and TRBJ2-6; TRBD1 matches 7 bases. CDR1 MNHEY and CDR2 SMNVEV come from the germline V gene (reference sequence). Trimming at V came to 6 bases and at J to 3 bases, leaving 5 bases not matched to a gene. This CDR3 is 15 amino acids long. Written as DNA, the CDR3 is TGTGCCAGCAGACTAGGGGGCTTTGGGGCCAACGTCCTGACTTTC. Translation: CASRLGGFGANVLTF.

The rearrangement uses TRBV6-6 and TRBJ2-1; D gene unclear. The germline V and J ends were trimmed by 11 bases and 0 bases, with 5 bases remaining between them. The CDR3 is 11 residues long. From germline, CDR1 is MNHNY and CDR2 SVGAGI (reference sequence). CDR3 sequence reads: CAASSYNEQFF. For the CDR3, the DNA is TGTGCCGCTAGCTCCTACAATGAGCAGTTCTTC.

The rearrangement links TRBV18 to TRBJ2-1, with 10 bases lining up with TRBD2. The CDR3 length is 17 residues. Germline trimming cut 0 bases from V and 5 bases from J; bases unmatched to any gene: 7. The V gene's germline CDR1 is KGHSH and CDR2 LQKENI. CDR3 nucleotide sequence: TGTGCCAGCTCACCACCGGGGAAAGGACTAGCGGACAATGAGCAGTTCTTC. Translating it yields CASSPPGKGLADNEQFF.

V is TRBV27 and J is TRBJ1-5, with 7 nucleotides matching TRBD1. CDR3 length equals 16 residues. Germline trimming cut 4 bases from V and 2 bases from J; bases unmatched to any gene: 8. Germline V gene lookup returns CDR1 MNHEY and CDR2 SMNVEV (reference sequence). The DNA for the CDR3 is TGTGCCAGCAGTTCCCGACAGGGCATCGGCAATCAGCCCCAGCATTTT. Its protein is CASSSRQGIGNQPQHF.

This clone appeared a single time. The chain uses TRBV7-9 and TRBJ1-2; tentative D call: TRBD1 (5 bases). Germline lookup yields CDR1 SEHNR and CDR2 FQNEAQ (reference sequence). Trimming cost V 2 bases and J 2 bases, with 24 bases left between them. The CDR3 sequence is 19 residues long. CDR3 coding DNA: TGTGCCAGCAGCTTATTTCGTAGGGGTTTAAAAGGCGGGAACTATGGCTACACCTTC. Protein product: CASSLFRRGLKGGNYGYTF.

The chain uses TRBV27 and TRBJ2-7, with a possible D match to TRBD1 (7 bases). The CDR3 is 16 amino acids. Germline V gene data show CDR1 as MNHEY and CDR2 as SMNVEV (reference sequence). Trimming took 0 bases from V and 5 from J, leaving 17 bases between them. In nucleotides, the CDR3 is TGTGCCAGCAGTTTATCCCCGATGACAGGGAGGCACGAGCAGTACTTC. Translated: CASSLSPMTGRHEQYF.

This chain joins TRBV7-8 and TRBJ2-7; no definite D call. Looked up from germline, CDR1 is SGHVS and CDR2 is FQNEAQ. V gave up 0 bases and J gave up 6 bases, with 15 bases separating them. The length of the CDR3 is 15 residues. The CDR3 loop is CASSLAGEPLGEQYF. CDR3 nucleotide sequence: TGTGCCAGCAGCTTAGCGGGTGAACCCCTAGGCGAGCAGTACTTC.

This clone was seen a single time. Additional DNA sequences in this sample encode the identical CDR3. The V gene is TRBV11-2, the J gene TRBJ2-7; D unclear. V lost 5 bases to trimming and J lost 4 bases, with 9 bases between them. In germline, CDR1 is SGHAT, CDR2 FQNNGV. The CDR3 has 12 residues. The CDR3 DNA reads TGTGCCAGCAGCACCCAAGGATACGAGCAGTACTTC. Protein: CASSTQGYEQYF. Full variable domain (missing parts from reference TRBV11-2 and TRBJ2-7): EAGVAQSPRYKIIEKRQSVAFWCNPISGHATLYWYQQILGQGPKLLIQFQNNGVVDDSQLPKDRFSAERLKGVDSTLKIQPAKLEDSAVYLCASSTQGYEQYFGPGTRLTVT.

The J gene is TRBJ2-7, the V gene TRBV11-3, with 7 bases identical to TRBD2. This CDR3 region has 14 residues. With 4 bases clipped from V and 5 bases from J, the junction kept 8 bases outside the gene matches. Germline assignment: CDR1 SGHNT and CDR2 YENEEA. This chain's CDR3 is CASSSGGGPDEQYF. The CDR3 nucleotides are TGTGCCAGCAGCTCGGGGGGAGGGCCTGACGAGCAGTACTTC.

The rearrangement uses TRBV5-1 and TRBJ2-7; D is perhaps TRBD1 or TRBD2 (5 bases each). V was pared by 0 bases and J by 5 bases, with 15 bases between. Germline CDR1 reads SGHRS; CDR2 reads YFSETQ. The length of the CDR3 is 15 residues. CDR3 amino acids: CASSLGFDGGHEQYF. The DNA for the CDR3 is TGCGCCAGCAGCTTGGGTTTCGATGGGGGACACGAGCAGTACTTC.

The rearrangement joins TRBV7-3 to TRBJ2-5; the D is unclear. Germline assignment: CDR1 SGHTA and CDR2 FQGTGA. The length of the CDR3 is 14 residues. Trimming took off 2 bases at V and 5 bases at J, with 12 bases between the two ends. The CDR3 loop is CASSLGDPRETQYF. The CDR3 nucleotides read TGTGCCAGCAGCTTAGGGGATCCGAGGGAGACCCAGTACTTC.

The chain recombines TRBV5-4 with TRBJ1-3, with unresolved D. Deletions cut 6 bases from V and 7 bases from J, with 17 bases between. The CDR3 runs to 14 residues. Germline assignment: CDR1 SGHNT and CDR2 YYREEE (reference sequence). CDR3 nucleotides: TGTGCCAGCACCAACTTTCAAAACGGGAACACCATATATTTT. It translates to CASTNFQNGNTIYF.

The genes are TRBV28 and TRBJ2-2, with 9 positions matching TRBD1. The CDR3 sequence is 14 residues long. Trimming removed 8 bases from V and 6 bases from J; junction bases left unmatched: 7. CDR1 is MDHEN and CDR2 is SYDVKM in the germline V gene. The CDR3 region is CASVRDRVPGELFF. In nucleotides, the CDR3 is TGTGCCAGCGTCCGGGACAGGGTCCCCGGGGAGCTGTTTTTT. The full variable domain, its missing parts supplied by reference TRBV28 and TRBJ2-2, is DVKVTQSSRYLVKRTGEKVFLECVQDMDHENMFWYRQDPGLGLRLIYFSYDVKMKEKGDIPEGYSVSREKKERFSLILESASTNQTSMYLCASVRDRVPGELFFGEGSRLTVL.

This clone was observed once. The chain employs TRBV19 and TRBJ2-7, with TRBD2 matching over 10 bases. Trimming cost V 3 bases and J 2 bases; bases outside gene matches: 7. The CDR3 contains 16 residues. CDR1 LNHDA and CDR2 SQIVND come from the germline V gene (reference sequence). The chain's CDR3 is CASSMGSGRRAYEQYF. The DNA for the CDR3 is TGTGCCAGTAGTATGGGTAGCGGGAGGAGAGCCTACGAGCAGTACTTC.

V is TRBV6-5 and J is TRBJ2-5; D is undetermined. Germline CDR1 is MNHEY and CDR2 is SVGAGI. The CDR3 has 14 residues. V was trimmed by 0 bases and J by 4 bases, leaving 9 bases between them. The CDR3 is CASSYSTKRETQYF. The CDR3 DNA sequence: TGTGCCAGCAGTTACTCGACGAAGCGAGAGACCCAGTACTTC.

The chain recombines TRBV29-1 with TRBJ1-1; D may be TRBD1 (6 bases). The germline gives CDR1 SQVTM, CDR2 ANQGSEA. Trimming removed 7 bases at V and 3 bases at J, with 15 bases between. This CDR3 is 13 amino acids long. The CDR3 DNA follows: TGCAGCGGTCACAGAGGGGGTTACACTGAAGCTTTCTTT. It specifies CSGHRGGYTEAFF.

The chain has TRBV7-9 and TRBJ2-7; no definite D call. The CDR3 runs to 13 residues. Trimming took off 0 bases at V and 6 bases at J, with 9 bases between the two ends. CDR1 is SEHNR and CDR2 is FQNEAQ in the germline V gene (reference sequence). CDR3 sequence (DNA): TGTGCCAGCAGCTTAGCGTATCTAGGCGAGCAGTACTTC. This encodes CASSLAYLGEQYF.